This TCR beta chain appears in the sequencing data of a study of breast tumors, draining lymph nodes, adjacent tissues. V was trimmed by 5 bases and J by 2 bases, leaving 16 bases between them. The CDR3 runs 15 residues. Germline V gene sequence: CDR1 MNHNS, CDR2 SASEGT. A note on this clonotype: Antigen unknown. A much larger clone differs from this one at a single base, so this may be a read error.

Axillary draining lymph nodes of breast cancer patients supplied the node samples. TCRdb re-called the multiplex PCR reads with MiXCR, one entry per CDR3 protein. Among some 200,000 distinct CDR3 sequences listed, 25% to 40% were seen once. The study's findings and limits: Data only fit, rather than demonstrated, lymph node origin of most tumor T cells. Luminal-like breast cancer showed significantly greater tumor-nontumor repertoire similarity than basal-like breast cancer did. Most tumor T cells seemingly derive from lymph node, then expand in tumor. Tumor repertoires ranked between lymph nodes and nontumor tissue in diversity, with V and J gene preferences.

The specimen was axillary lymph node tissue. V usage is TRBV6-1 and J usage is TRBJ2-7; TRBD1 might be the D (5 bases). The source is a female donor with breast cancer. Some clones in this sample may be carry-over from other donors' samples. CDR3 protein: CASSRAGWKTYEQYF. The CDR3 region has the DNA TGTGCCAGCAGTCGGGCAGGGTGGAAGACCTACGAGCAGTACTTC.